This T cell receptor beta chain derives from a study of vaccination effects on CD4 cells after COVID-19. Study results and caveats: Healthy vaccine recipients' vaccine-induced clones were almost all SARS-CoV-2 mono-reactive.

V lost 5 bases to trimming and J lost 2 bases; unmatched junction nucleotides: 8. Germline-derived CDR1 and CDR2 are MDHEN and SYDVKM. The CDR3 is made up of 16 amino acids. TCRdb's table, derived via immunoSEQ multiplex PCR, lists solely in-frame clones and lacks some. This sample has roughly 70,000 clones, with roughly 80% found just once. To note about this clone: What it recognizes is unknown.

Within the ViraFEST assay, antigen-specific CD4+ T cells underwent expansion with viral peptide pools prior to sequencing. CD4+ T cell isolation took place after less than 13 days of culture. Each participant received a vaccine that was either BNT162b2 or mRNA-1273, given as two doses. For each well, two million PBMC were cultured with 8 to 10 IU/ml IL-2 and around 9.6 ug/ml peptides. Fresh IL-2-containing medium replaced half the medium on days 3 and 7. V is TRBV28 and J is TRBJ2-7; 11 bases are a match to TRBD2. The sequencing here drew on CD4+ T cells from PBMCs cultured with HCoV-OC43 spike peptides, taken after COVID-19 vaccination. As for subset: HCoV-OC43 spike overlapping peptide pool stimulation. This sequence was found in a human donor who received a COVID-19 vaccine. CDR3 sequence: CASSTPASGGPYEQYV. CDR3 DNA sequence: TGTGCCAGCAGTACCCCGGCTAGCGGGGGGCCCTACGAGCAGTACGTC.